This paragraph covers one TCR beta chain sequence. This sample stems from a study of blood T cell repertoires in COVID-19. Data came from immunoSEQ multiplex PCR; TCRdb stores just in-frame clones and leaves some out. Among 240,000 or so clones, over 65% were seen once, and the ten largest hold about 3.1%. The CDR3 consists of 16 residues. V lost 1 base and J lost 5, with 17 bases in between. In germline, CDR1 is SGHAT, CDR2 FQDESV (reference sequence). The source is an elderly woman with acute or convalescent COVID-19. Specimen: peripheral blood. This chain joins TRBV11-1 and TRBJ1-1; D not certain. The CDR3 region is CASSLEAGVVGTEAFF. The CDR3 DNA follows: TGTGCCAGCAGCTTAGAGGCCGGGGTGGTGGGGACTGAAGCTTTCTTT. Together with reference TRBV11-1 and TRBJ1-1, the CDR3 gives the full variable domain: EAEVAQSPRYKITEKSQAVAFWCDPISGHATLYWYRQILGQGPELLVQFQDESVVDDSQLPKDRFSAERLKGVDSTLKIQPAELGDSAMYLCASSLEAGVVGTEAFFGQGTRLTVV.